This T cell receptor beta chain was sequenced during a study of T-cell memory formation after mild COVID-19. Study-wide context: TCR clusters were largely donor specific. Study-wide points: Within pre-infection memory, some responding clones were found, suggesting cross-reactive memory joined. Clones that shrank (day 15 to 85) were balanced CD4/CD8, whereas later expanders leaned CD4+.

This CDR3 is built from 13 residues. Trimming left V 3 bases short and J 7 bases short, with 10 bases between. Per germline, CDR1 SGHTA and CDR2 FQGTGA. Libraries for TCRalpha and TCRbeta carried sample barcodes and unique molecular identifiers via 5'RACE. Via MiXCR, TCRdb re-called the 5' RACE reads, giving one row per CDR3 protein. The repertoire consists of more than 450,000 distinct CDR3 sequences, with about a sixth occurring once and the leading ten covering more than 10%. In regard to this clonotype: Its specificity is unknown.

This sequence originates from an adult woman who had mild COVID-19 (a few samples of this study predate the infection). Cell type and time point are not known. This chain uses TRBV7-3 with TRBJ2-1; D is unresolved. The material sequenced was PBMCs or a T cell subset sorted from them (not recorded which). The CDR3 region is CASSFMGGNEQFF. CDR3 DNA: TGTGCCAGCAGCTTTATGGGTGGGAATGAGCAGTTCTTC.